The 7 T cell receptor beta chains given below trace back to one sample, sequenced in a study of cytomegalovirus exposure and HLA in healthy donors. Primers for the PCR totalled 60 Vbeta and 13 Jbeta. The repertoire was sequenced with immunoSEQ multiplex PCR; TCRdb's copy has only in-frame clones and lacks some. The sample yields 150,000 to 180,000 clones, roughly four fifths seen once. The sequenced material came from PBMCs. The receptors here all came from a man between 18 and 29 years old in good health and CMV-seronegative.

The rearrangement links TRBV28 to TRBJ2-5; TRBD1 might be the D (6 bases). Trimming pared 5 bases from V and 0 bases from J, leaving 10 bases between. The CDR3 contains 14 residues. Germline V gene sequence: CDR1 MDHEN, CDR2 SYDVKM. CDR3 sequence (DNA): TGTGCCAGCAGTGTCCGGGACAACCAAGAGACCCAGTACTTC. It translates to CASSVRDNQETQYF. Supplemented by reference TRBV28 and TRBJ2-5, the full variable domain reads DVKVTQSSRYLVKRTGEKVFLECVQDMDHENMFWYRQDPGLGLRLIYFSYDVKMKEKGDIPEGYSVSREKKERFSLILESASTNQTSMYLCASSVRDNQETQYFGPGTRLLVL.

This clone was counted a few times. The V and J genes are TRBV6-5 and TRBJ1-3, with D unresolved. CDR3 length: 14 residues. CDR1 is MNHEY and CDR2 is SVGAGI in the germline V gene. Trimming took 0 bases from V and 3 from J, leaving 6 bases between them. The CDR3 DNA reads as TGTGCCAGCAGTTACTCGGGCCTTGGAAACACCATATATTTT. This sequence encodes CASSYSGLGNTIYF.

This sequence joins TRBV7-2 and TRBJ2-5, with 7 bases fitting TRBD2. Germline V gives CDR1 SGHTA, CDR2 FQGNSA. The V gene end was trimmed by 4 bases and the J gene end by 4 bases; junction bases not matched to a gene: 3. CDR3 length: 13 residues. In DNA, the CDR3 is TGTGCCAGCAGCTGGGGAGGGGCAGAGACCCAGTACTTC. Translation gives CASSWGGAETQYF. The full variable domain, completed using reference TRBV7-2 and TRBJ2-5, is GAGVSQSPSNKVTEKGKDVELRCDPISGHTALYWYRQSLGQGLEFLIYFQGNSAPDKSGLPSDRFSAERTGGSVSTLTIQRTQQEDSAVYLCASSWGGAETQYFGPGTRLLVL.

The chain carries TRBV4-1 and TRBJ2-6; no clear D. Trimming stripped 1 base from V and 0 bases from J, with 7 bases between. Germline CDR1 reads MGHRA; CDR2 reads YSYEKL. This CDR3 comprises 16 residues. The CDR3 is CASSQVPSSGANVLTF. The DNA for the CDR3 is TGCGCCAGCAGCCAAGTCCCGAGCTCTGGGGCCAACGTCCTGACTTTC.

The chain combines TRBV2 with TRBJ2-5; TRBD2 aligns across 10 bases. V shed 3 bases and J 4 bases; nucleotides not matched to a gene: 2. The germline gives CDR1 SNHLY, CDR2 FYNNEI. This CDR3 has 14 amino acids. The CDR3 protein is CASSDLAGVETQYF. The CDR3 DNA is TGTGCCAGCAGTGACCTAGCGGGAGTAGAGACCCAGTACTTC.

This chain connects TRBV4-2 to TRBJ2-3; TRBD2 agrees at 10 bases. The CDR3 extends over 16 amino acids. Germline V gene sequence: CDR1 LGHNA, CDR2 YNFKEQ. V gave up 6 bases and J gave up 1 base; unmatched junction bases: 7. For the CDR3, the DNA is TGTGCCAGCAGACCGCCTAGCGGGAGAGGCACAGATACGCAGTATTTT. It yields the protein CASRPPSGRGTDTQYF.

V usage is TRBV27 and J usage is TRBJ1-5; TRBD1 agrees at 10 bases. The CDR3 is made up of 18 amino acids. V gave up 6 bases and J gave up 2 bases; unmatched junction bases: 13. The germline V gene has CDR1 MNHEY and CDR2 SMNVEV (reference sequence). The CDR3 reads CASSPVKTGGAGNQPQHF. DNA of the CDR3: TGTGCCAGCAGCCCGGTGAAGACAGGGGGCGCGGGCAATCAGCCCCAGCATTTT.